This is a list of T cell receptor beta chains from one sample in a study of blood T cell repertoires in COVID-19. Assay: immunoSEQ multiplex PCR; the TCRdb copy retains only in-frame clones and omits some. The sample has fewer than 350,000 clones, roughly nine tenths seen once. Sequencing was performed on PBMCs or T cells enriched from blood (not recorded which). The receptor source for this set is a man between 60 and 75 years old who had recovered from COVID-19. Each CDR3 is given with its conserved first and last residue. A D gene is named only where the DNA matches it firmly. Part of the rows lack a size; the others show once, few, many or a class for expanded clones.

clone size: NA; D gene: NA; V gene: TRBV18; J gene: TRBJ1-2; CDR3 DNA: TGTGCCAGCTCACCACCCACCGACACTGGCTATGGCTACACCTTC; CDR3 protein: CASSPPTDTGYGYTF
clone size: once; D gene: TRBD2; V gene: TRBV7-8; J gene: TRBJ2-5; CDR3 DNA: TGTGCCAGCAGCCCTCGGACTAGCGGGAAGGCCCAGTACTTC; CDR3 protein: CASSPRTSGKAQYF
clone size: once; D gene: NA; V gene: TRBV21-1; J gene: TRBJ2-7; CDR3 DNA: TGTGCCAGCAGCAAATATCGACAGTGTAGCTCCTACGAGCAGTACTTC; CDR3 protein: CASSKYRQCSSYEQYF
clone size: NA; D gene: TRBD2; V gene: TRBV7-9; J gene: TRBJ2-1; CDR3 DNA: TGTGCCAGCAGCTTAGCTGTCGCTAGCGGGAGTTATGAGCAGTTCTTC; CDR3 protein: CASSLAVASGSYEQFF
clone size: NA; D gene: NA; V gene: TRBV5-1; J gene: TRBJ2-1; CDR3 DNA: TGCGCCAGCAGCCCCATCCTAGGAGACAATGAGCAGTTCTTC; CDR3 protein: CASSPILGDNEQFF
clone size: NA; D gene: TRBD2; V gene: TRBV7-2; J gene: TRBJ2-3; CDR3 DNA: TGTGCCAGCAGCTTAAACCCAGCGGGAGCCACAGATACGCAGTATTTT; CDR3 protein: CASSLNPAGATDTQYF
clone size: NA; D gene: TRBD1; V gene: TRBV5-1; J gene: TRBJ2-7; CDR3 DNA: TGCGCCAGCAGCTTAAGGGGACAGGGCTACGAGCAGTACTTC; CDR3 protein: CASSLRGQGYEQYF
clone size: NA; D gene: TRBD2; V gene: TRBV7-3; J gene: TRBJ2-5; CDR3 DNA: TGTGCCAGCAGCCTAGCGGGAATGGGGGAGACCCAGTACTTC; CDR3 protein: CASSLAGMGETQYF
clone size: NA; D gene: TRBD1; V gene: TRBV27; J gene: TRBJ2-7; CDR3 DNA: TGTGCCAGCAGTAGTACGGGACAGGTCAACTACGAGCAGTACTTC; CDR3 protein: CASSSTGQVNYEQYF
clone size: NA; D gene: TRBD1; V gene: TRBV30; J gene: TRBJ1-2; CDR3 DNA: TGTGCCTGGAGTGAACCACCCACGACAGGGAACTACACCTTC; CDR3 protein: CAWSEPPTTGNYTF
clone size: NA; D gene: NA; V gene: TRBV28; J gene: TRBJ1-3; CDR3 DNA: TGTGCCAGCAGCCCATGGGGGGTGAGCACCATATATTTT; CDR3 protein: CASSPWGVSTIYF
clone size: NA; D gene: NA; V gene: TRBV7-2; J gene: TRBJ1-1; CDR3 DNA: TGTGCCAGCAGACCCCCGGGGGTAGGCACTGAAGCTTTCTTT; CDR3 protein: CASRPPGVGTEAFF
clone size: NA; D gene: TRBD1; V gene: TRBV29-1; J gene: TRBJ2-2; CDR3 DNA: TGCAGCGTTGAACCCTTGGACAGGGCGGACACCGGGGAGCTGTTTTTT; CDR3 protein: CSVEPLDRADTGELFF
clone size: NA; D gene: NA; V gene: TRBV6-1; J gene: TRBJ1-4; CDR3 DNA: TGTGCCAGCAGTGAAGCGGCAGGGCTTAGTGAAAAACTGTTTTTT; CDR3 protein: CASSEAAGLSEKLFF
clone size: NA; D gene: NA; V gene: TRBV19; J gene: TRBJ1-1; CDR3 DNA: TGTGCCAGTAGTAGTGCAGGGTTGGTCACTGAAGCTTTCTTT; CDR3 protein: CASSSAGLVTEAFF
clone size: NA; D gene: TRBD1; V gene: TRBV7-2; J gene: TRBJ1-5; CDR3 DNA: TGTGCCAGCAGCTTTTCGGCAGGGGGGACTTATAGCAATCAGCCCCAGCATTTT; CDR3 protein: CASSFSAGGTYSNQPQHF
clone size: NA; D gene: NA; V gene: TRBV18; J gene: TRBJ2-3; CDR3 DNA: TGTGCCAGCTCACCGACTAGAGTAGATACGCAGTATTTT; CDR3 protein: CASSPTRVDTQYF
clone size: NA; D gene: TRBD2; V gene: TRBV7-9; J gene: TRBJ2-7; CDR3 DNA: TGTGCCAGCAGCTATACTAGCGGGAGGACCTACGAGCAGTACTTC; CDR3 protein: CASSYTSGRTYEQYF
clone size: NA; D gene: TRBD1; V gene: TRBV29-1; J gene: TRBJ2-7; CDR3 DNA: TGCAGCGCTCGACAGGGAATTGCCTACGAGCAGTACTTC; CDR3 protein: CSARQGIAYEQYF
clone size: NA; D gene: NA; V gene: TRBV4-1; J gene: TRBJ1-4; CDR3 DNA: TGCGCCAGCAGCCAAGGGTCAGGGGCAAATGAAAAACTGTTTTTT; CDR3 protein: CASSQGSGANEKLFF
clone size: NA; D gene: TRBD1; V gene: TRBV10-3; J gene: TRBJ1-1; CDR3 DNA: TGTGCCATCGGAGAGGGGACAGCAGTCACTGAAGCTTTCTTT; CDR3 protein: CAIGEGTAVTEAFF
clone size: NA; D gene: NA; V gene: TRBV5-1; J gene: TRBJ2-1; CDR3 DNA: TGCGCCAGCAGCTTCGATTTAGTTGGCTCCTACAATGAGCAGTTCTTC; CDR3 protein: CASSFDLVGSYNEQFF
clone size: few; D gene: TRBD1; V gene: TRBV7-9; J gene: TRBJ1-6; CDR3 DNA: TGTGCCAGCAGCCCCGGGACAGGGGCCAATTCACCCCTCCACTTT; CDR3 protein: CASSPGTGANSPLHF
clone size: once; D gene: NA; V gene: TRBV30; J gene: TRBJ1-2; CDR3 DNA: TGTGCCTGGAGTGTAATTCGCGGGCTCTATGGCTACACCTTC; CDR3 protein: CAWSVIRGLYGYTF
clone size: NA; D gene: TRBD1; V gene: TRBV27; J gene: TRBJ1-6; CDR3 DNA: TGTGCCAGCAGTTTATCGGTCAGGGGGCGCTCCTATAATTCACCCCTCCACTTT; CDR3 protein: CASSLSVRGRSYNSPLHF
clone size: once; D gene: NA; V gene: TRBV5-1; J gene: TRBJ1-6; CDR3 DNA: TGCGCCAGCAGCCCCGGCCCAGGGGACGCTTCACCCCTCCACTTT; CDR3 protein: CASSPGPGDASPLHF
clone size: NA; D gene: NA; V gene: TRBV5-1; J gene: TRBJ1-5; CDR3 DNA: TGCGCCAGCAGCCGAGACAGTAATGGCAATCAGCCCCAGCATTTT; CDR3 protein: CASSRDSNGNQPQHF
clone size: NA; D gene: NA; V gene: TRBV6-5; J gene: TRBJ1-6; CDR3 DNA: TGTGCCAGCAGTTACATCGCGGAGAGGCCGGGGTCCCTCCACTTT; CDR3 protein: CASSYIAERPGSLHF
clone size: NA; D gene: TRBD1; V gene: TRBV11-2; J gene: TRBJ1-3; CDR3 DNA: TGTGCCAGCAGCCCAGGACAGGGGATAGGAAACACCATATATTTT; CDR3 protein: CASSPGQGIGNTIYF
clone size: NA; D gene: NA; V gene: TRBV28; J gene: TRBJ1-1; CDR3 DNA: TGTGCCAGCAGTCTTCACATCCGAAACACTGAAGCTTTCTTT; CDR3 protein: CASSLHIRNTEAFF
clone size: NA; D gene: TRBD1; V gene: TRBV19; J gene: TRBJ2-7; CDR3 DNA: TGTGCCAGTACGGACAGGGGTGAAGGCGAGCAGTACTTC; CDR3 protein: CASTDRGEGEQYF
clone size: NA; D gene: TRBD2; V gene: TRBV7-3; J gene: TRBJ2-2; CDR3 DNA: TGTGCCAGCAGCTTCGGGACTAGCGGAGCCGGGGAGCTGTTTTTT; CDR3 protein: CASSFGTSGAGELFF
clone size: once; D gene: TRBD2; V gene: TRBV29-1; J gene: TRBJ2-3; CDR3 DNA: TGCAGCGTGAATTCGGGACTACCAGTGCAGTATTTT; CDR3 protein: CSVNSGLPVQYF
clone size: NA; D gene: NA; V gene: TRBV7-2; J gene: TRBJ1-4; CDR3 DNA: TGTGCCAGCAGCATCCGACAGAATGAAAAACTGTTTTTT; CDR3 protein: CASSIRQNEKLFF
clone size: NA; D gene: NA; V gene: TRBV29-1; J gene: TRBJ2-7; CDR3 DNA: TGCAGCGCGCTGCCGGGACACACAGGGAGCTACGAGCAGTACTTC; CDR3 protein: CSALPGHTGSYEQYF
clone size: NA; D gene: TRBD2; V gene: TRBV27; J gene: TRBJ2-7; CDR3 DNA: TGTGCCAGCAGTTTATCGTCTAGCGGAGCCTACGAGCAGTACTTC; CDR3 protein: CASSLSSSGAYEQYF
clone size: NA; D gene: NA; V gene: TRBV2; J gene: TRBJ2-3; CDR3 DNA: TGTGCCAGCGGAAGAACCCGCGGACTTAGCACAGATACGCAGTATTTT; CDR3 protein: CASGRTRGLSTDTQYF
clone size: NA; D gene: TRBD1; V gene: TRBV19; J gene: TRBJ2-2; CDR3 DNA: TGTGCCAGTAGTCCCGGACAGGGGGCAATGAACCTAGCGGTGAGTAACACCGGGGAGCTGTTTTTT; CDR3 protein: CASSPGQGAMNLAVSNTGELFF
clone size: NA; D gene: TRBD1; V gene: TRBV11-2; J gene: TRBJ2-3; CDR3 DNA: TGTGCCAGCAGCTTAGGAGGACAGGGGTGGACAGATACGCAGTATTTT; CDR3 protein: CASSLGGQGWTDTQYF
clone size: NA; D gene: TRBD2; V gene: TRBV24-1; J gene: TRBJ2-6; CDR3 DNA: TGTGCCACCAGTGATTGGGGGACTAGCGGCTTCTCTGGGGCCAACGTCCTGACTTTC; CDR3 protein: CATSDWGTSGFSGANVLTF
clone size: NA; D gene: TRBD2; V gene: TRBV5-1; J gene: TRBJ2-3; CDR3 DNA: TGCGCCAGCAGCTGGGGGACTAGCAGAGATACGCAGTATTTT; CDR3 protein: CASSWGTSRDTQYF
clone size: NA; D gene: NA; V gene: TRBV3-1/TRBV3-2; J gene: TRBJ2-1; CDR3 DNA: TGTGCCAGCAGCCAAACTGTTGAGCAGTTCTTC; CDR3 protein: CASSQTVEQFF
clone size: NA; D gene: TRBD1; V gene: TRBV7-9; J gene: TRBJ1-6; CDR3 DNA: TGTGCCAGCAGTTGGACAGGGGAAAAATCACCCCTCCACTTT; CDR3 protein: CASSWTGEKSPLHF
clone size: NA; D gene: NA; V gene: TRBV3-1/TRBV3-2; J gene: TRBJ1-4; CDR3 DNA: TGTGCCAGCAGCCAGTCCGGGAGTCAGGAAAAACTGTTTTTT; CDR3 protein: CASSQSGSQEKLFF
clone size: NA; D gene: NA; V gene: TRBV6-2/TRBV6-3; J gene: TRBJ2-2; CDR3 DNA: TGTGCCAGCAGTGTTGGAGGGGAAAACACCGGGGAGCTGTTTTTT; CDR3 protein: CASSVGGENTGELFF
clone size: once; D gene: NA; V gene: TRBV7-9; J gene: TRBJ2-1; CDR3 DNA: TGTGCCAGCAGGATCCGACTGAGCGGGAATGAGCAGTTCTTC; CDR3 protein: CASRIRLSGNEQFF
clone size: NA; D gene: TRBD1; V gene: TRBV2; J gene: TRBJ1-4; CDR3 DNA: TGTGCCAGCAGTGGACAGGGTCGGAGTGAAAAACTGTTTTTT; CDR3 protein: CASSGQGRSEKLFF
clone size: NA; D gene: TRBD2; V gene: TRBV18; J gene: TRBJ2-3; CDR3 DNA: TGTGCCAGCTCACCTGCCCTAGCGGCAGATACGCAGTATTTT; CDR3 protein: CASSPALAADTQYF
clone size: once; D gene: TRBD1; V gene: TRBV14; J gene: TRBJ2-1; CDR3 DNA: TGTGCCAGCAGCCTCTATAAAACCCGGGACAGGGAAGGTAATGAGCAGTTCTTC; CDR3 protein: CASSLYKTRDREGNEQFF
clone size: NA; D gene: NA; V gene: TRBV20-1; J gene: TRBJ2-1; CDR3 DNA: TGCAGTGCTATTTGGAGTAGTGAGCAGTTCTTC; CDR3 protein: CSAIWSSEQFF
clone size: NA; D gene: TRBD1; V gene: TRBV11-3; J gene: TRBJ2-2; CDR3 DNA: TGTGCCAGCAGCTATGCCGACAGGGGGCAGCTCGGGGAGCTGTTTTTT; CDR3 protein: CASSYADRGQLGELFF
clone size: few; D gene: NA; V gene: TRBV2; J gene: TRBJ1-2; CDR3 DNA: TGTGCCAGCAGGCTGGAGAGGGACTACACCTTC; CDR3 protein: CASRLERDYTF
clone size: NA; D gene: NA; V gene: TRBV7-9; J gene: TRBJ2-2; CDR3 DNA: TGTGCCAGCAGCCCCGGGACTGGTACCGGGGAGCTGTTTTTT; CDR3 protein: CASSPGTGTGELFF
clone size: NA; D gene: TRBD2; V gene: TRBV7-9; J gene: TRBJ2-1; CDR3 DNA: TGTGCCAGCAGCTCTGGGAGCGGGAGGGCCGAAGAGCAGTTCTTC; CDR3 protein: CASSSGSGRAEEQFF
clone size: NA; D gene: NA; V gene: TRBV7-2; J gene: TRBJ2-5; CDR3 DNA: TGTGCCAGCAGCTTAAGCGGTCCGGAGACCCAGTACTTC; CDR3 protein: CASSLSGPETQYF
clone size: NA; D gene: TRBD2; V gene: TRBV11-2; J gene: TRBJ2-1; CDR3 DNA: TGTGCCAGCAGCAACCGGACTAGCGCTATCGATCTCAATGAGCAGTTCTTC; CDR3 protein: CASSNRTSAIDLNEQFF
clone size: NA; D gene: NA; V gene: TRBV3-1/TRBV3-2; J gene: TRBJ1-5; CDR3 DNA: TGTGCCAGCAGCCAAGCGGTAACCAATCAGCCCCAGCATTTT; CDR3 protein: CASSQAVTNQPQHF
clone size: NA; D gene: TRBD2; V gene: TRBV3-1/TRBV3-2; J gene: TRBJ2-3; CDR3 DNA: TGTGCCAGCAGCCAATGGGGGGGCGTGGCTAGCGGGAGGACAGATACGCAGTATTTT; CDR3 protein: CASSQWGGVASGRTDTQYF